Listed here are 30 T cell receptor beta chains from one sample, sequenced in a study of regulatory T cells in long-lasting Graves disease. Time point described: persistent/refractory GD, antithyroid drugs over 5 years with positive TRAb. From PBMCs, RNA was extracted and then used to make the TCR library. For TCR beta, libraries came from iRepertoire HTBI primers and Arm-PCR of CDR3 regions. Via MiXCR, TCRdb re-called the multiplex PCR reads, giving one row per CDR3 protein. The sample includes more than 650,000 distinct CDR3 sequences, 30% of them seen just once. Sequencing used peripheral blood mononuclear cells (PBMCs), obtained when the disease was refractory, from a patient treated with antithyroid drugs. These receptors came from a female donor with Graves disease.

The chain links TRBV6-5 to TRBJ2-3; no reliable D call. This CDR3 is built from 13 residues. V lost 0 bases and J lost 6, with 7 bases in between. Germline loops: CDR1 MNHEY, CDR2 SVGAGI. The CDR3 DNA reads as TGTGCCAGCAGTTACTCCTCCCCGGATACGCAGTATTTT. Translated, it gives CASSYSSPDTQYF.

This clonotype was picked up a small number of times. This rearrangement joins TRBV11-2 to TRBJ1-1; D not certain. Germline V gene lookup returns CDR1 SGHAT and CDR2 FQNNGV. The CDR3 is 13 amino acids. V was cut by 6 bases and J by 2 bases, with 10 bases left in between. CDR3: CASREHQNTEAFF. The CDR3 nucleotides read TGTGCCAGCAGGGAACATCAAAACACTGAAGCTTTCTTT.

This clonotype was counted only a few times. V usage is TRBV9 and J usage is TRBJ1-1; 10 nucleotides align to TRBD1. Germline trimming cut 0 bases from V and 7 bases from J; bases unmatched to any gene: 3. CDR3 length: 14 residues. The germline V gene encodes CDR1 SGDLS and CDR2 YYNGEE. CDR3 amino acids: CASSVGQGANEAFF. CDR3 in DNA: TGTGCCAGCAGCGTAGGACAGGGGGCGAATGAAGCTTTCTTT. The full variable domain, rest sourced from reference TRBV9 and TRBJ1-1, is DSGVTQTPKHLITATGQRVTLRCSPRSGDLSVYWYQQSLDQGLQFLIQYYNGEERAKGNILERFSAQQFPDLHSELNLSSLELGDSALYFCASSVGQGANEAFFGQGTRLTVV.

This clonotype was observed a handful of times. This sequence joins TRBV19 and TRBJ1-2; unclear D gene. The CDR3 contains 15 residues. The V and J ends lost 5 bases and 4 bases respectively, with 17 bases between them. Germline-derived CDR1 and CDR2 are LNHDA and SQIVND (reference sequence). In DNA form, the CDR3 reads TGTGCCAGTAGTCTTACCCCGGTGACGTCCTATGGCTACACCTTC. This gives the protein CASSLTPVTSYGYTF.

This clonotype showed up many times. The CDR3: CSAVPGTGTEAFF. The CDR3 DNA sequence: TGCAGTGCAGTACCCGGGACAGGTACTGAAGCTTTCTTT. The rearrangement joins TRBV20-1 to TRBJ1-1, with 8 bases aligning to TRBD1. Trimming removed 6 bases from V and 5 bases from J; junction bases left unmatched: 8. This CDR3 is built from 13 residues. CDR1 is DFQATT, CDR2 SNEGSKA, per germline (reference sequence).

The rearrangement joins TRBV18 to TRBJ2-7; TRBD2 might be the D (6 bases). This CDR3 is built from 12 residues. Trimming cost V 2 bases and J 7 bases, with 9 bases left between them. Per the germline V gene, CDR1 is KGHSH and CDR2 is LQKENI. Written as DNA, the CDR3 is TGTGCCAGCTCACCAAAACGGGAGGAGCAGTACTTC. Protein: CASSPKREEQYF.

There are a few counts of this clonotype. The rearrangement uses TRBV11-2 and TRBJ2-7; D is undetermined. Germline V CDR1 and CDR2: SGHAT, FQNNGV. V was cut by 2 bases and J by 6 bases, with 8 bases left in between. CDR3 length: 12 residues. CDR3 in amino acids: CASSLQPFEQYF. The CDR3 DNA is TGTGCCAGCAGCTTACAGCCCTTCGAGCAGTACTTC. Filled out from reference TRBV11-2 and TRBJ2-7, the complete variable domain reads EAGVAQSPRYKIIEKRQSVAFWCNPISGHATLYWYQQILGQGPKLLIQFQNNGVVDDSQLPKDRFSAERLKGVDSTLKIQPAKLEDSAVYLCASSLQPFEQYFGPGTRLTVT.

This rearrangement joins TRBV6-2 or TRBV6-3 to TRBJ1-5, with D tentatively TRBD1 (6 bases). CDR1 and CDR2 from the germline V gene are MNHEY and SVGEGT. Trimming pared 8 bases from V and 0 bases from J, leaving 14 bases between. CDR3 length equals 15 residues. This chain's CDR3 is CASAMGTTSNQPQHF. As DNA, the CDR3 is TGTGCCAGCGCAATGGGGACAACTAGCAATCAGCCCCAGCATTTT.

The chain couples TRBV3-1 to TRBJ1-1, with D tentatively TRBD1 (6 bases). V dropped 3 bases and J dropped 0 bases, with 11 bases sitting between them. Germline V gene data show CDR1 as LGHDT and CDR2 as YNNKEL (reference sequence). The CDR3 runs to 15 residues. The CDR3 protein is CASSHFGQMNTEAFF. The CDR3, as DNA: TGTGCCAGCAGCCACTTTGGACAGATGAACACTGAAGCTTTCTTT.

This chain uses TRBV2 with TRBJ1-5, with D possibly being TRBD1 (5 bases). This CDR3 region has 15 residues. Germline CDR1 reads SNHLY; CDR2 reads FYNNEI. Trimming left V 4 bases short and J 6 bases short, with 16 bases between. CDR3 in amino acids: CASSGSPGNSQPQHF. The CDR3 bases are TGTGCCAGCAGTGGGTCACCAGGGAATAGTCAGCCCCAGCATTTT.

This clonotype appeared a few times. The chain recombines TRBV28 with TRBJ1-5, with D maybe TRBD1 (5 bases). CDR1 and CDR2 from the germline V gene are MDHEN and SYDVKM. This CDR3 contains 19 residues. V lost 6 bases and J lost 8, with 32 bases in between. The CDR3 protein is CASSTNFGIGGEEIKPQHF. The CDR3 region has the DNA TGTGCCAGCAGCACGAACTTCGGGATTGGGGGGGAAGAGATAAAGCCCCAGCATTTT.

The J gene is TRBJ1-2, the V gene TRBV7-2; TRBD1 aligns across 11 bases. Germline lookup yields CDR1 SGHTA and CDR2 FQGNSA. CDR3 length: 15 amino acids. Unmatched junction bases numbered 5, after V lost 5 bases and J lost 3 bases. This CDR3 is CASSRRDRGYYGYTF. CDR3 DNA: TGTGCCAGCAGCCGCCGGGACAGGGGGTACTATGGCTACACCTTC. Filled out from reference TRBV7-2 and TRBJ1-2, the complete variable domain reads GAGVSQSPSNKVTEKGKDVELRCDPISGHTALYWYRQSLGQGLEFLIYFQGNSAPDKSGLPSDRFSAERTGGSVSTLTIQRTQQEDSAVYLCASSRRDRGYYGYTFGSGTRLTVV.

This chain joins TRBV20-1 and TRBJ1-6, with a weak D call TRBD1 (6 bases). This CDR3 is built from 12 residues. Germline-derived CDR1 and CDR2 are DFQATT and SNEGSKA (reference sequence). Trimming removed 3 bases from V and 10 bases from J, with 10 bases in between. CDR3 sequence (DNA): TGCAGTGCTAGGGGACAAGGATCACCCCTCCACTTT. Protein: CSARGQGSPLHF.

This clonotype was recorded a few times. This rearrangement joins TRBV7-9 to TRBJ2-7; 8 bases are shared with TRBD2. CDR3 length equals 15 residues. With 4 bases clipped from V and 7 bases from J, the junction kept 12 bases outside the gene matches. Germline CDR1 and CDR2: SEHNR and FQNEAQ (reference sequence). The CDR3 coding sequence is TGTGCCAGCAGCTCCGGGGTAGCGGGAACCAGGGAGCAGTACTTC. Encoded protein: CASSSGVAGTREQYF. Supplemented by reference TRBV7-9 and TRBJ2-7, the full variable domain reads DTGVSQNPRHKITKRGQNVTFRCDPISEHNRLYWYRQTLGQGPEFLTYFQNEAQLEKSRLLSDRFSAERPKGSFSTLEIQRTEQGDSAMYLCASSSGVAGTREQYFGPGTRLTVT.

There are a few counts of this clonotype. This chain connects TRBV25-1 to TRBJ1-4, with D unclear. Germline V gives CDR1 MGHDK, CDR2 SYGVNS. V shed 8 bases and J shed 4 bases, with 14 bases lying between them. This CDR3 contains 14 residues. CDR3 bases: TGTGCCAGCGAATCTAACGATCTTAATGAAAAACTGTTTTTT. Its translation: CASESNDLNEKLFF.

The chain joins TRBV29-1 to TRBJ1-5; the match to TRBD1 covers 12 bases. The germline V gene has CDR1 SQVTM and CDR2 ANQGSEA. V trimming: 5 bases; J trimming: 6 bases; junction bases outside the gene matches: 14. The CDR3 extends over 17 amino acids. CDR3 amino acids: CSVSVTGQGALGQPQHF. The CDR3 nucleotides read TGCAGCGTTTCTGTAACGGGACAGGGGGCTCTGGGTCAGCCCCAGCATTTT.

This chain links TRBV19 with TRBJ1-2, with D unresolved. V was clipped by 5 bases and J by 3 bases, with 13 bases between them. The CDR3 spans 14 residues. Germline V lookup: CDR1 LNHDA, CDR2 SQIVND (reference sequence). CDR3 amino acids: CASSPASSYYGYTF. CDR3 nucleotides: TGTGCCAGTAGTCCGGCGAGCTCGTACTATGGCTACACCTTC. Full variable domain (remainder filled in from reference TRBV19 and TRBJ1-2): DGGITQSPKYLFRKEGQNVTLSCEQNLNHDAMYWYRQDPGQGLRLIYYSQIVNDFQKGDIAEGYSVSREKKESFPLTVTSAQKNPTAFYLCASSPASSYYGYTFGSGTRLTVV.

The chain links TRBV19 to TRBJ1-5; 7 bases align to TRBD1. CDR3 size: 18 residues. V shed 2 bases, J shed 2 bases, and the junction held 12 bases outside the gene matches. The germline gives CDR1 LNHDA, CDR2 SQIVND (reference sequence). Here the CDR3 DNA reads TGTGCCAGTAGTATAACACTGGGCAGGGGGTATGGCAATCAGCCCCAGCATTTT. Its protein product is CASSITLGRGYGNQPQHF. Complete variable domain (other parts from reference TRBV19 and TRBJ1-5): DGGITQSPKYLFRKEGQNVTLSCEQNLNHDAMYWYRQDPGQGLRLIYYSQIVNDFQKGDIAEGYSVSREKKESFPLTVTSAQKNPTAFYLCASSITLGRGYGNQPQHFGDGTRLSIL.

The chain links TRBV4-1 to TRBJ1-2, with D perhaps TRBD1 (5 bases). The V end was cut by 0 bases, the J end by 4 bases, with 9 bases between. The CDR3 is 14 residues long. In germline, CDR1 is MGHRA, CDR2 YSYEKL. The CDR3 is CASSQDAGPYGYTF. The CDR3 DNA follows: TGCGCCAGCAGCCAAGACGCAGGGCCCTATGGCTACACCTTC.

Many counts were recorded for this clonotype. The chain's CDR3 is CASNSPPTNTEAFF. In DNA, the CDR3 is TGTGCCAGCAACTCCCCCCCGACTAACACTGAAGCTTTCTTT. V and J are TRBV28 and TRBJ1-1, with unresolved D. CDR3 length: 14 residues. CDR1 is MDHEN and CDR2 is SYDVKM in the germline V gene. Trimming removed 7 bases from V and 2 bases from J, with 14 bases in between.

This chain uses TRBV3-1 with TRBJ2-6, with D uncertain. The V and J ends lost 4 bases and 0 bases respectively, with 7 bases between them. The length of the CDR3 is 15 residues. Germline CDR1 and CDR2: LGHDT and YNNKEL (reference sequence). Written as DNA, the CDR3 is TGTGCCAGCAGCCCAGGCCCCTCTGGGGCCAACGTCCTGACTTTC. Its protein product is CASSPGPSGANVLTF.

The chain recombines TRBV12-3 or TRBV12-4 with TRBJ1-1; a possible D gene is TRBD1 (5 bases). V was clipped by 6 bases and J by 1 base, with 15 bases between them. CDR3 length equals 15 residues. In nucleotides, the CDR3 is TGTGCCAGCAGCTATGGGACGGCCACGAACACTGAAGCTTTCTTT. Translating gives CASSYGTATNTEAFF.

V is TRBV27 and J is TRBJ2-7, with D unclear. The germline gives CDR1 MNHEY, CDR2 SMNVEV (reference sequence). There are 14 residues in the CDR3. Deletions cut 0 bases from V and 1 base from J, with 7 bases between. The CDR3 nucleotides are TGTGCCAGCAGTTTATCGATCAGTTCCTACGAGCAGTACTTC. It specifies CASSLSISSYEQYF.

This clonotype was observed a handful of times. This chain connects TRBV2 to TRBJ1-5, with D possibly being TRBD1 (5 bases). CDR3 length: 13 residues. In germline, CDR1 is SNHLY, CDR2 FYNNEI. Trimming shortened V by 1 base and J by 6 bases, and 7 bases separated the two germline ends. The CDR3 DNA sequence: TGTGCCAGCAGTGAAGGAGGGGTTCAGCCCCAGCATTTT. Translated, it gives CASSEGGVQPQHF.

The chain combines TRBV20-1 with TRBJ1-2; D gene unclear. The V and J ends lost 0 bases and 1 base respectively, with 6 bases between them. From germline, CDR1 is DFQATT and CDR2 SNEGSKA (reference sequence). CDR3 length: 13 amino acids. The CDR3 is CSARETSNYGYTF. Written as DNA, the CDR3 is TGCAGTGCTAGAGAAACAAGTAACTATGGCTACACCTTC.

This rearrangement joins TRBV3-1 to TRBJ2-7, with 11 nucleotides matching TRBD2. After removal of 4 bases from V and 7 bases from J, the junction contained 6 bases not matched to a gene. CDR3 size: 14 residues. CDR1 LGHDT and CDR2 YNNKEL come from the germline V gene (reference sequence). CDR3: CASSRSGRAGEQYF. The CDR3 DNA reads TGTGCCAGCAGCCGTAGCGGGAGGGCCGGGGAGCAGTACTTC.

For this clonotype: Given a much more abundant clone one base away, this may be a read error. Here the CDR3 omits its conserved ending phenylalanine or tryptophan, so a read error is the likely source. The chain has TRBV12-3 or TRBV12-4 and TRBJ1-2, with 7 bases lining up with TRBD1. Losses at the gene ends were 5 bases for V and 5 bases for J; bases not matched to a gene: 5. The CDR3 consists of 13 residues. For the CDR3, the DNA is TGTGCCAGCAGTGAGGGGGCCGGGTATGGCTACACCCTC. Encoded protein: CASSEGAGYGYTL.

The rearrangement uses TRBV7-9 and TRBJ1-2; D not resolved. V was shortened by 5 bases and J by 3 bases, with 19 bases between the two germline ends. The CDR3 spans 16 residues. Germline CDR1 reads SEHNR; CDR2 reads FQNEAQ (reference sequence). DNA for the CDR3: TGTGCCAGCAGCCCACCCTTCCCGGGGAGGGACTATGGCTACACCTTC. This translates into CASSPPFPGRDYGYTF. Looking up the rest from reference TRBV7-9 and TRBJ1-2 gives the full variable domain: DTGVSQNPRHKITKRGQNVTFRCDPISEHNRLYWYRQTLGQGPEFLTYFQNEAQLEKSRLLSDRFSAERPKGSFSTLEIQRTEQGDSAMYLCASSPPFPGRDYGYTFGSGTRLTVV.

The chain carries TRBV14 and TRBJ1-2, with D tentatively TRBD1 (5 bases). The CDR3 spans 15 residues. CDR1 is SGHDN and CDR2 is FVKESK in the germline V gene. V was pared by 4 bases and J by 0 bases, with 12 bases between. The CDR3: CASSRGPNANYGYTF. CDR3 sequence (DNA): TGTGCCAGCAGCCGGGGACCGAATGCTAACTATGGCTACACCTTC.

This clonotype was seen ten or more times. J is TRBJ2-7 and V is TRBV7-6; D is possibly TRBD1 or TRBD2 (5 bases each). Germline-derived CDR1 and CDR2 are SGHVS and FNYEAQ. The CDR3 is made up of 14 amino acids. V was trimmed by 3 bases and J by 0 bases, leaving 9 bases between them. CDR3 sequence: CASSFGGNSYEQYF. CDR3 in DNA: TGTGCCAGCAGCTTTGGGGGAAACTCCTACGAGCAGTACTTC.